This T cell receptor (beta chain) originates from a study of shared clonotypes between healthy human individuals. V was pared by 0 bases and J by 0 bases, with 9 bases between. In germline, CDR1 is MNHNY, CDR2 SVGAGI (reference sequence). The CDR3 consists of 16 residues. The data were produced by immunoSEQ multiplex PCR, yet TCRdb's version contains in-frame clones alone and is incomplete. Among fewer than 1 million clones, 90% to 98% were seen once, and the ten largest hold about 0.25%. Only CD45RO-negative cells positively selected for CCR7 counted as naive CD8 cells, so terminally differentiated effector memory CD45RA+ cells were excluded.

The TCR originated in a man between 25 and 39 years old in good health. The material sequenced was naive CD8+ T cells sorted from blood. The chain recombines TRBV6-6 with TRBJ1-3; D might be TRBD1 (5 bases). CDR3 in DNA: TGTGCCAGCAGTTACTCCAGGGAGAACTCTGGAAACACCATATATTTT. It codes for CASSYSRENSGNTIYF.